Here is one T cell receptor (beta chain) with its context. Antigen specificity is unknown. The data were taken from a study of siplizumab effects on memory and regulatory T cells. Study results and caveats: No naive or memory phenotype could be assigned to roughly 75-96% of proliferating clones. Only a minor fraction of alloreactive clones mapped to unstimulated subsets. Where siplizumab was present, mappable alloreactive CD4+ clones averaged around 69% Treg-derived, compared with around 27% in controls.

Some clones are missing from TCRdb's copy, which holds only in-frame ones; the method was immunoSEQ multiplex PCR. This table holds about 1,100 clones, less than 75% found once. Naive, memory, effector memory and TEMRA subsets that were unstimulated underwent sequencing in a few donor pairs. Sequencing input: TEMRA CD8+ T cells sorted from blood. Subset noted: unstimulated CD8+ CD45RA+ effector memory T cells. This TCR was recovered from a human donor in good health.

The CDR3, as DNA: TGTGCCAGCAGCCCGGGACAGACGGCCCATGGCTACACCTTC. Encoded protein: CASSPGQTAHGYTF. This sequence joins TRBV9 and TRBJ1-2; 7 bases are a match to TRBD1. Germline V lookup: CDR1 SGDLS, CDR2 YYNGEE. The trim removed 4 bases at V and 6 bases at J, leaving 9 bases unmatched. There are 14 residues in the CDR3.